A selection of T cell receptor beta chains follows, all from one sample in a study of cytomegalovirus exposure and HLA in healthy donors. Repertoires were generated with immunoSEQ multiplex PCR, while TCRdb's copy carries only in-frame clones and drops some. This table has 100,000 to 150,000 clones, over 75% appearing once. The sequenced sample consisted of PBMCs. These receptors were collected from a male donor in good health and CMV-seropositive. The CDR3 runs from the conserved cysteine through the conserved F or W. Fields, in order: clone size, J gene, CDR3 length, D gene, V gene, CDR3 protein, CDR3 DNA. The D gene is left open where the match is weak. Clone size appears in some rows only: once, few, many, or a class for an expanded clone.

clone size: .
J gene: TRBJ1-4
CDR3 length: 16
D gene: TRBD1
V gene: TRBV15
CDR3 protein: CATSRDGQGADEKLFF
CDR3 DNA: TGTGCCACCAGCAGAGATGGACAGGGGGCGGACGAAAAACTGTTTTTT

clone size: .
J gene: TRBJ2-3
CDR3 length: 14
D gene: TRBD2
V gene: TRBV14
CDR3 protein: CASSLAGSTDTQYF
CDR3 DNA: TGTGCCAGCAGCCTAGCGGGAAGCACAGATACGCAGTATTTT

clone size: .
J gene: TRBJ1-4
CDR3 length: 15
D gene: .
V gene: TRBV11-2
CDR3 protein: CASQAHRLIEEKLFF
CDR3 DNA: TGTGCCAGCCAGGCCCACCGATTGATTGAGGAAAAACTGTTTTTT

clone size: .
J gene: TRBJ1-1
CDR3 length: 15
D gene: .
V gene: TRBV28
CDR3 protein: CAGSGTGPTGTEAFF
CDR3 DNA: TGTGCCGGCAGTGGAACAGGCCCGACGGGTACTGAAGCTTTCTTT

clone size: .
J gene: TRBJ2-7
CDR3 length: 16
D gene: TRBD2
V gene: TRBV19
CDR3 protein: CASSMDRASGNYEQYF
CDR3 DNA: TGTGCCAGTAGTATGGATAGGGCTAGCGGGAACTACGAGCAGTACTTC

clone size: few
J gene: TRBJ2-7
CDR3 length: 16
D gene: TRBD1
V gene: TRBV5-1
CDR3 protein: CASSQPTDRISYEQYF
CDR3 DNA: TGCGCCAGCAGCCAACCAACGGACAGGATCTCCTACGAGCAGTACTTC

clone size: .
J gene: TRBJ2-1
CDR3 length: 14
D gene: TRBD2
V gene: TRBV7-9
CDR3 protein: CASSFSGTSGEQFF
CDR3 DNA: TGTGCCAGCAGCTTTTCCGGGACTAGCGGTGAGCAGTTCTTC

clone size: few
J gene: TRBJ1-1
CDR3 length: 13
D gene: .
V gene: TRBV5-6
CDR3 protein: CASSLEIRGEAFF
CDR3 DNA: TGTGCCAGCAGCTTGGAGATTAGGGGTGAAGCTTTCTTT

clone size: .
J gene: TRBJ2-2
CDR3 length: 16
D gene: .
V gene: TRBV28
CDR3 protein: CASSDPDGSTTGELFF
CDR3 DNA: TGTGCCAGCAGTGACCCAGACGGGAGCACCACCGGGGAGCTGTTTTTT

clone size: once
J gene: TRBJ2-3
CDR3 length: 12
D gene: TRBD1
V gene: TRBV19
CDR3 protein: CARQGSTDTQYF
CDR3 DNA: TGTGCAAGACAGGGAAGCACAGATACGCAGTATTTT

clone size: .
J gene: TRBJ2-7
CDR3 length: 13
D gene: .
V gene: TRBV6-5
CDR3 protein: CASRRTDPYEQYF
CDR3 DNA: TGTGCCAGCAGAAGGACAGATCCCTACGAGCAGTACTTC

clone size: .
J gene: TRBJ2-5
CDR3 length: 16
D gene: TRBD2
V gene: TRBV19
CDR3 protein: CASSIVAGGPIETQYF
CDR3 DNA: TGTGCCAGTAGTATAGTAGCGGGGGGGCCGATTGAGACCCAGTACTTC

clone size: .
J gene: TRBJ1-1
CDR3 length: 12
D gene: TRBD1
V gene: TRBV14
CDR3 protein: CASSQARGRAFF
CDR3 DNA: TGTGCCAGCAGCCAAGCCAGGGGGCGAGCTTTCTTT

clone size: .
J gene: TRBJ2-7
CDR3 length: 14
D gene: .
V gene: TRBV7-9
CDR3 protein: CASSLDSNFYEQYF
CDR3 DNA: TGTGCCAGCAGCCTAGACAGCAACTTTTACGAGCAGTACTTC

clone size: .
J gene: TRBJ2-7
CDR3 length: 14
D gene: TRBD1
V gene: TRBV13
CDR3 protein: CASSSGQGIYEQYF
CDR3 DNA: TGTGCCAGCAGCTCCGGACAGGGGATCTACGAGCAGTACTTC

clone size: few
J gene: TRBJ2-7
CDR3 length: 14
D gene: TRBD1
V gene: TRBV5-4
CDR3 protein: CASSFWDRSYEQYF
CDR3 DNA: TGTGCCAGCAGCTTCTGGGACAGGAGCTACGAGCAGTACTTC

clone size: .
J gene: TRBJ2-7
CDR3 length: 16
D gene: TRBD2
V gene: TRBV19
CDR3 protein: CASSIQTSGGPYEQYF
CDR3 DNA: TGTGCCAGTAGTATACAGACTAGCGGGGGCCCCTACGAGCAGTACTTC

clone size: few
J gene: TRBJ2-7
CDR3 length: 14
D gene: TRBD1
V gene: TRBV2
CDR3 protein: CASSWTGGDYEQYF
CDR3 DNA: TGTGCCAGCAGTTGGACAGGGGGAGATTACGAGCAGTACTTC

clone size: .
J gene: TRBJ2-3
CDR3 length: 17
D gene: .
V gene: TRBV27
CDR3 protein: CASSELGRTFSTDTQYF
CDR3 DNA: TGTGCCAGCTCCGAATTAGGTCGGACTTTCAGCACAGATACGCAGTATTTT

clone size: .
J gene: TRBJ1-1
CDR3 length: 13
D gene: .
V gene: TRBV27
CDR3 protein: CASSLSGGSEAFF
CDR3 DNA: TGTGCCAGCAGTTTAAGCGGAGGATCTGAAGCTTTCTTT

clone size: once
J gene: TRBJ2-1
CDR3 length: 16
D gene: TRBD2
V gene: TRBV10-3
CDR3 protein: CAISEFTSVFWNEQFF
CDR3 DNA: TGTGCCATCAGTGAGTTTACTAGCGTATTTTGGAATGAGCAGTTCTTC

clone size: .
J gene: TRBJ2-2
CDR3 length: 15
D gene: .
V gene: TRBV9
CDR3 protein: CASSPFLGVAGELFF
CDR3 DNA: TGTGCCAGCAGCCCTTTCCTGGGAGTTGCCGGGGAGCTGTTTTTT

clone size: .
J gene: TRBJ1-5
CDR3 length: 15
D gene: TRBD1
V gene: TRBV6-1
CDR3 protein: CASSQGQGQNQPQHF
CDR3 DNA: TGTGCCAGCAGCCAAGGACAGGGCCAGAATCAGCCCCAGCATTTT